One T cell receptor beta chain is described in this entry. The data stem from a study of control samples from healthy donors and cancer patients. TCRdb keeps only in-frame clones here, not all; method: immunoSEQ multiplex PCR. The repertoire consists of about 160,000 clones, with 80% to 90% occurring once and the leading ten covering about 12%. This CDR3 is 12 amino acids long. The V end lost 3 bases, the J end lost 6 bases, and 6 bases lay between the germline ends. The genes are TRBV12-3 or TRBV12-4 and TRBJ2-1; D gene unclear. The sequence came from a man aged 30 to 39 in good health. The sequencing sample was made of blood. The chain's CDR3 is CASSFSGNEQFF. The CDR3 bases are TGTGCCAGCAGTTTCAGTGGCAATGAGCAGTTCTTC.